Following are 12 T cell receptor beta chains from one sample sequenced in a study of CD8 T cells in Susac syndrome. Roughly 0.45 to 1 ug RNA was reverse transcribed with random hexamers. TCRdb re-called the immunoSEQ multiplex PCR reads through MiXCR, storing one row per CDR3 protein. Of about 250,000 distinct CDR3 sequences listed, around 93% were seen once; the top ten hold around 0.067%. Sequences were obtained from CD4+ T cells from PBMCs. The source is a human donor with multiple sclerosis.

This rearrangement joins TRBV19 to TRBJ1-5, with 7 bases matching TRBD1. V lost 7 bases, J lost 5 bases, and 5 bases stayed unmatched. Germline V gives CDR1 LNHDA, CDR2 SQIVND (reference sequence). The CDR3 is 13 amino acids. The CDR3 sequence is CASKRTGDQPQHF. DNA of the CDR3: TGTGCCAGTAAGCGGACAGGCGATCAGCCCCAGCATTTT. The full variable domain, with the rest looked up from reference TRBV19 and TRBJ1-5, is DGGITQSPKYLFRKEGQNVTLSCEQNLNHDAMYWYRQDPGQGLRLIYYSQIVNDFQKGDIAEGYSVSREKKESFPLTVTSAQKNPTAFYLCASKRTGDQPQHFGDGTRLSIL.

This clonotype was detected once. The chain is built from TRBV29-1 and TRBJ1-5, with TRBD1 matching 7 bases. This CDR3 has 13 residues. The V gene's germline CDR1 is SQVTM and CDR2 ANQGSEA. The V and J ends lost 6 bases and 5 bases, in that order; junction bases with no gene match: 7. CDR3 region: CSVEDRPDQPQHF. DNA for the CDR3: TGCAGCGTCGAGGACAGGCCTGATCAGCCCCAGCATTTT.

This chain joins TRBV7-2 and TRBJ2-3; 7 bases fit TRBD2. J lost 0 bases, V lost 0 bases, and 3 bases had no gene match. The CDR3 loop spans 16 amino acids. From germline, CDR1 is SGHTA and CDR2 FQGNSA. The CDR3 bases are TGTGCCAGCAGCTTAGCGCTAGCGGTTAGCACAGATACGCAGTATTTT. Amino acid sequence: CASSLALAVSTDTQYF.

The chain couples TRBV30 to TRBJ2-2; a possible D gene is TRBD1 (5 bases). Between the trimmed V and J ends, which lost 2 bases and 4 bases, there was a span of 11 bases. CDR3 length: 14 residues. Germline CDR1 and CDR2: GTSNPN and SVGIG (reference sequence). The CDR3 DNA reads as TGTGCCTGGAGTCCTGAGACAGTCACCGGGGAGCTGTTTTTT. Its translation is CAWSPETVTGELFF. Variable domain in full (rest from reference TRBV30 and TRBJ2-2): SQTIHQWPATLVQPVGSPLSLECTVEGTSNPNLYWYRQAAGRGLQLLFYSVGIGQISSEVPQNLSASRPQDRQFILSSKKLLLSDSGFYLCAWSPETVTGELFFGEGSRLTVL.

This chain connects TRBV11-2 to TRBJ2-2, with D tentatively TRBD1 (6 bases). Germline CDR1 and CDR2: SGHAT and FQNNGV. The germline V and J ends were trimmed by 7 bases and 2 bases, with 20 bases remaining between them. This CDR3 contains 17 residues. CDR3 loop: CASTHRDFRKNTGELFF. The CDR3 bases are TGTGCCAGCACCCACAGGGATTTCCGTAAAAACACCGGGGAGCTGTTTTTT.

This chain uses TRBV14 with TRBJ2-6, with D possibly being TRBD1 (6 bases). This CDR3 is built from 14 residues. The germline V gene encodes CDR1 SGHDN and CDR2 FVKESK. The V end was cut by 6 bases, the J end by 1 base, with 7 bases between. The CDR3 sequence is CASSDRSGANVLTF. The CDR3 DNA sequence: TGTGCCAGCAGTGACAGGTCTGGGGCCAACGTCCTGACTTTC. Full variable domain (missing parts from reference TRBV14 and TRBJ2-6): EAGVTQFPSHSVIEKGQTVTLRCDPISGHDNLYWYRRVMGKEIKFLLHFVKESKQDESGMPNNRFLAERTGGTYSTLKVQPAELEDSGVYFCASSDRSGANVLTFGAGSRLTVL.

This clonotype has just one count. This chain uses TRBV21-1 with TRBJ2-2; the table's D gene call, TRBD2, was not cross checked with the DNA. TRBV21-1 is given as a pseudogene. This CDR3 region has 12 residues. The CDR3 loop is CAPGLVPGELFF. DNA for the CDR3: TGTGCCCCCGGGCTAGTTCCCGGGGAGCTGTTTTTT.

This clonotype occurred a few times. The rearrangement links TRBV19 to TRBJ2-7; D not certain. Trimming shortened V by 2 bases and J by 0 bases, and 11 bases separated the two germline ends. This CDR3 region has 15 residues. From germline, CDR1 is LNHDA and CDR2 SQIVND (reference sequence). CDR3 residues: CASSIRPGSSYEQYF. The CDR3 bases are TGTGCCAGTAGTATAAGGCCGGGCTCCTCCTACGAGCAGTACTTC.

The chain employs TRBV10-2 and TRBJ2-7; 7 nucleotides match TRBD1. After removal of 6 bases from V and 0 bases from J, the junction contained 5 bases not matched to a gene. The CDR3 consists of 14 residues. The germline CDR1 and CDR2 sequences are WSHSY and SAAADI. The CDR3, as DNA: TGCGCCAGCAGCGACAGGGCTAGCTCCTACGAGCAGTACTTC. Translated: CASSDRASSYEQYF.

CDR3 loop: CASSPVKGAYNEQFF. The CDR3 bases are TGTGCCAGCAGCCCGGTGAAGGGCGCCTACAATGAGCAGTTCTTC. The chain combines TRBV6-6 with TRBJ2-1, with no clear D. Germline CDR1 MNHNY, CDR2 SVGAGI (reference sequence). V lost 6 bases to trimming and J lost 2 bases, with 14 bases between them. This CDR3 has 15 residues.

This chain links TRBV18 with TRBJ2-1; TRBD1 might be the D (6 bases). The CDR3 is made up of 13 amino acids. Trimming took off 6 bases at V and 4 bases at J, with 10 bases between the two ends. Per the germline V gene, CDR1 is KGHSH and CDR2 is LQKENI. The DNA of the CDR3 is TGTGCCAGCTCGCCGGACAGTTACAATGAGCAGTTCTTC. This encodes CASSPDSYNEQFF.

The V call is TRBV20-1, the J call TRBJ2-1, with TRBD2 identical over 8 bases. After removal of 6 bases from V and 5 bases from J, the junction contained 15 bases not matched to a gene. Germline assignment: CDR1 DFQATT and CDR2 SNEGSKA (reference sequence). This CDR3 has 16 amino acids. CDR3 sequence: CSARKGSSGTHNEQFF. For the CDR3, the DNA is TGCAGTGCCCGAAAGGGAAGTAGCGGGACCCACAATGAGCAGTTCTTC.